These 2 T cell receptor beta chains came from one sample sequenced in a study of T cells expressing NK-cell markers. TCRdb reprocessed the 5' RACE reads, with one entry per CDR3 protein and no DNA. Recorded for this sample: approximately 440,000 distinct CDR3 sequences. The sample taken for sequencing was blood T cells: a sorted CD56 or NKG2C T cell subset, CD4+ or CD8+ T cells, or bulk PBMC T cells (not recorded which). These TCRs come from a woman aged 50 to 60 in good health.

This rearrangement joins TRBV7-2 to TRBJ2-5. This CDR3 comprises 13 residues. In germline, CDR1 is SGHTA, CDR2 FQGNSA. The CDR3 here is CASSQSNQETQYF. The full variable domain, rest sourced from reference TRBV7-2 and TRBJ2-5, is GAGVSQSPSNKVTEKGKDVELRCDPISGHTALYWYRQSLGQGLEFLIYFQGNSAPDKSGLPSDRFSAERTGGSVSTLTIQRTQQEDSAVYLCASSQSNQETQYFGPGTRLLVL.

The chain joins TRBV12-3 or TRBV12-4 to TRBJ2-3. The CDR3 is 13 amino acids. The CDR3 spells CASRSLRARAQYF.